This TCR beta chain comes out of a study of blood T cell repertoires in COVID-19. Looked up from germline, CDR1 is MDHEN and CDR2 is SYDVKM. The CDR3 contains 15 residues. Trimming took 2 bases from V and 0 from J, leaving 8 bases between them. The method was immunoSEQ multiplex PCR; TCRdb's version includes in-frame clones alone and lacks a portion of them. The table has tens of thousands of clones, 85% seen once. The sequenced material came from peripheral blood. The chain links TRBV28 to TRBJ2-1; D might be TRBD2 (6 bases). The TCR comes from a woman aged 55-70 years with active COVID-19. The CDR3: CASSLASVSYNEQFF. The CDR3 DNA reads as TGTGCCAGCAGTTTAGCTAGCGTCTCCTACAATGAGCAGTTCTTC.